This T cell receptor (beta chain) was sequenced during a study of beta chain features in type 1 diabetes. Naive, central memory, regulatory and stem cell-like memory cells within the CD4+ compartment were sorted using CD45RO/CCR7/CD25/CD127/CD95/CD27. Expressed TCRB transcripts got sequenced, as all isolated RNA was reverse transcribed. This table comes from immunoSEQ multiplex PCR, and its TCRdb copy is limited to in-frame clones, with some not included. The data hold about 400,000 clones, with around 12% observed a single time. This clone was seen only a few times. The clonotype comes from a young man in good health. The specimen sequenced was naive CD4+ T cells from blood.

The CDR3 loop reads CASSSPRLGQGYGYTF. The CDR3 nucleotides are TGCGCCAGCAGCTCCCCCCGATTAGGACAGGGCTATGGCTACACCTTC. The chain recombines TRBV5-1 with TRBJ1-2; 8 bases map to TRBD1. CDR3 size: 16 residues. Trimming took 3 bases from V and 4 from J; bases not matched to a gene: 11. Germline lookup yields CDR1 SGHRS and CDR2 YFSETQ.